These T cell receptor beta chains were read from a single sample in a study of cytomegalovirus exposure and HLA in healthy donors. Repertoires were generated with immunoSEQ multiplex PCR, while TCRdb's copy carries only in-frame clones and drops some. This sample has approximately 280,000 clones, with roughly 90% found just once. The sample consisted of PBMCs. These receptors were obtained from a woman aged 18-30 years in good health and CMV-seronegative. CDR3s include the opening cysteine and the closing phenylalanine or tryptophan. The order of the fields is clone size, V gene, CDR3 protein. Expanded clones get a size class; other rows say once, few or many, or leave the size out.

.	TRBV4-1	CASSRSGTSISYEQYF
.	TRBV6-5	CASSYSRDSYEQYF
.	TRBV4-3	CASSLGLAGGLYEQYF
.	TRBV6-1	CASSERGRGETQYF
once	TRBV5-1	CASSPGTGVVDEKLFF
.	TRBV4-1	CASSQSGHGSTEAFF
.	TRBV4-2	CASSQAPVGSTQFTQYF
.	TRBV9	CASSVRDSSYNEQFF
.	TRBV5-6	CASSSGWAGSGNTIYF
.	TRBV5-6	CASSLGDRVQETQYF
.	TRBV4-3	CASSRRAGTEAFF
.	TRBV29-1	CSATGTGAGYTF
.	TRBV11-1	CASSLLTGTGELFF
few	TRBV7-9	CASRGASGPTYNEQFF
.	TRBV30	CAWSVLRGPYNEQFF
.	TRBV6-1	CAGRGRNTEAFF
few	TRBV7-3	CASSSVLAGGYEQYF
.	TRBV30	CAWSVFPGTQYF
.	TRBV5-1	CASRPNLQGAVYGYTF
.	TRBV7-8	CASSSGSGSTDTQYF
.	TRBV2	CASSLGQGGTQYF
.	TRBV28	CASRTTANTEAFF
.	TRBV19	CASSVTGTDYQPQHF
.	TRBV30	CAWSVGGGWGEQYF
.	TRBV6-4	CASSDRVYSNQPQHF
.	TRBV2	CASSDFTSGRTDTQYF
.	TRBV27	CASMKFPRALVHEQYF
.	TRBV7-2	CASSLEASGRAGYEQYF
.	TRBV5-1	CASSLQGAEETQYF
.	TRBV19	CASKVATEAFF
.	TRBV29-1	CSVLVASTDTQYF
.	TRBV7-9	CASRLAGGPGDTQYF
.	TRBV19	CASSQGAGELFF
.	TRBV2	CASTPGGTLTDTQYF
once	TRBV2	CASSEIGGQETQYF
.	TRBV30	CAWSVLLSRQGQHYGYTF
.	TRBV10-2	CASRQLAGEWFPGELFF
.	TRBV29-1	CSVIRTANYGYTF
.	TRBV4-3	CASSHGPAATGELFF
.	TRBV28	CATGTGFPSSNQPQHF
.	TRBV9	CASSASGAGNTEAFF
once	TRBV5-1	CASSWDRGAYGYTF
.	TRBV7-9	CASSLERPPLHF
.	TRBV10-3	CAISESFLDIQYF
once	TRBV9	CASSAAASWSDTQYF
once	TRBV4-2	CASSTRRETNSPLHF
.	TRBV6-4	CASSQTGGYGYTF
.	TRBV7-6	CASSLGETRALNTEAFF
.	TRBV28	CASSSFRDRGNQPQHF
once	TRBV5-1	CASSLIGDSYNEQFF
.	TRBV28	CASSLLADSKNQPQHF
once	TRBV19	CASSSKGQSADTQYF
.	TRBV7-2	CASSLSGNNHLSGANVLTF
once	TRBV30	CAWSDPHSNEQFF
.	TRBV6-6	CASSYRGGGVTEAFF
.	TRBV7-2	CASSMLAPGQGGEQYF